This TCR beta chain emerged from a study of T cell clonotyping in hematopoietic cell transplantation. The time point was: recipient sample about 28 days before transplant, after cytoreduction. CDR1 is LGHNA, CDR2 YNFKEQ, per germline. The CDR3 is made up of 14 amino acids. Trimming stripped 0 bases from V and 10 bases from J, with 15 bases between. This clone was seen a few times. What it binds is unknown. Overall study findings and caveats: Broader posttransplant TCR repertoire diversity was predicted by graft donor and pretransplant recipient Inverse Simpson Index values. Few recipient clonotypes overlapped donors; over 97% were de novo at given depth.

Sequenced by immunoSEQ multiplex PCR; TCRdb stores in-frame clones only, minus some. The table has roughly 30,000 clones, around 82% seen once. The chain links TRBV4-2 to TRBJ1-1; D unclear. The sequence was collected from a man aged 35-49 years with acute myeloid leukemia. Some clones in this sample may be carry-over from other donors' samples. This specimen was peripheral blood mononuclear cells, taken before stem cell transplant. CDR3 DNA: TGTGCCAGCAGCCAAGAGGTAGTTCGAGTGGGAGCTTTCTTT. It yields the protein CASSQEVVRVGAFF.